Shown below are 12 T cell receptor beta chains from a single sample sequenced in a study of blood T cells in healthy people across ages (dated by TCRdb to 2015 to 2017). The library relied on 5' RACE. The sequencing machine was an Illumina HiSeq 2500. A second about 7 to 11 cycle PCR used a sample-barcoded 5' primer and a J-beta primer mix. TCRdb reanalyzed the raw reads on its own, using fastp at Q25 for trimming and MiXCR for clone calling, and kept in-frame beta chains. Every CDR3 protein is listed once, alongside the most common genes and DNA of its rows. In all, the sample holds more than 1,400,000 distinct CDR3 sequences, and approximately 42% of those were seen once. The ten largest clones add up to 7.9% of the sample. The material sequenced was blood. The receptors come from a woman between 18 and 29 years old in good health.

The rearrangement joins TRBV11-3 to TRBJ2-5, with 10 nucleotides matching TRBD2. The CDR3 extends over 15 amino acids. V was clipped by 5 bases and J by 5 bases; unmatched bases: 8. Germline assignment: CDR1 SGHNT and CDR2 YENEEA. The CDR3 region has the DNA TGTGCCAGCAGCCTAGCTAGCGGGAGTACCGAGACCCAGTACTTC. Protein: CASSLASGSTETQYF. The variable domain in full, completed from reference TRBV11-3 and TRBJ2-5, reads EAGVVQSPRYKIIEKKQPVAFWCNPISGHNTLYWYLQNLGQGPELLIRYENEEAVDDSQLPKDRFSAERLKGVDSTLKIQPAELGDSAVYLCASSLASGSTETQYFGPGTRLLVL.

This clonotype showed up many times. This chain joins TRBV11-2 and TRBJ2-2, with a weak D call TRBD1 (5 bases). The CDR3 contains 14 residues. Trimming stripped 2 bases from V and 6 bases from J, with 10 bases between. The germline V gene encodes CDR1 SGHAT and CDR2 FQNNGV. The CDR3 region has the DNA TGTGCCAGCAGCTTACAGGGCCAGTCCGGGGAGCTGTTTTTT. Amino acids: CASSLQGQSGELFF.

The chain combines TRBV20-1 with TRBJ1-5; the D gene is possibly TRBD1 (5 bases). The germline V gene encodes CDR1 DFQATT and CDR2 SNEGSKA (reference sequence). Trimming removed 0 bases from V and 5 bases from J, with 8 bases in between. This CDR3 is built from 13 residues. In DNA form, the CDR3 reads TGCAGTGCTAGAGAGGGGCAGTATCAGCCCCAGCATTTT. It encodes CSAREGQYQPQHF.

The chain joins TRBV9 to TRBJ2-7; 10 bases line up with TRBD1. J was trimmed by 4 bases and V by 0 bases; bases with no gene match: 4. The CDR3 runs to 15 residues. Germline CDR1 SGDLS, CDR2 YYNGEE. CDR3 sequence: CASSVGDRGTYEQYF. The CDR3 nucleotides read TGTGCCAGCAGCGTAGGGGACAGGGGTACTTACGAGCAGTACTTC.

The CDR3, as DNA: TGCAGCGTTGGACAGGGATATCGCTCTGGGGCCAACGTCCTGACTTTC. The encoded protein is CSVGQGYRSGANVLTF. The chain joins TRBV29-1 to TRBJ2-6; 7 bases match TRBD1. Germline V CDR1 and CDR2: SQVTM, ANQGSEA. J lost 0 bases, V lost 4 bases, and 6 bases had no gene match. The CDR3 consists of 16 residues.

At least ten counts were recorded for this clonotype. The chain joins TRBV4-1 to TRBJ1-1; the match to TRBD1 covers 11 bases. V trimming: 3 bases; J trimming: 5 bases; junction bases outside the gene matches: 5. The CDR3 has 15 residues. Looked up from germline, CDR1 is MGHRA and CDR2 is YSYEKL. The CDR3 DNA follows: TGCGCCAGCAGCCACCCGGGACAGGGGGTAACTGAAGCTTTCTTT. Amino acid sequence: CASSHPGQGVTEAFF.

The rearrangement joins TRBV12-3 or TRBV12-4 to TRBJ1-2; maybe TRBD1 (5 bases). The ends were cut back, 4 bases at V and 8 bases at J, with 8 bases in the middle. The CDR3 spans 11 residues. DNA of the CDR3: TGTGCCAGCAGTTGGGGACGGGGCTACACCTTC. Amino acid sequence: CASSWGRGYTF.

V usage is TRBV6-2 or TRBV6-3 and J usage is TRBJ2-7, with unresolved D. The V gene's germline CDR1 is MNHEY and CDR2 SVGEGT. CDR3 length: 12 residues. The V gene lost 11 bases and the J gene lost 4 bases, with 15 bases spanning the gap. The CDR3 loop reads CALLQVPYEQYF. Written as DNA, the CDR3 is TGTGCCTTGCTCCAAGTACCTTACGAGCAGTACTTC.

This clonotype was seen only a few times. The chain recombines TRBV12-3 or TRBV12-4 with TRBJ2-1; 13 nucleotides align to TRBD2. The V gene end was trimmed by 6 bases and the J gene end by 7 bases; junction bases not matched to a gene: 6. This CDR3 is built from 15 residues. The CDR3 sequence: CASRTGTSGANEQFF. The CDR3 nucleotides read TGTGCCAGCAGGACCGGGACTAGCGGGGCTAATGAGCAGTTCTTC.

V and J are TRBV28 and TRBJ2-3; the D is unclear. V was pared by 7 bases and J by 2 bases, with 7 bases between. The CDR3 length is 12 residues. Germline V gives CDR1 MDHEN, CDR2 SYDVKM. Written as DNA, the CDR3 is TGTGCCAGCATGGCCCTCACAGATACGCAGTATTTT. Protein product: CASMALTDTQYF.

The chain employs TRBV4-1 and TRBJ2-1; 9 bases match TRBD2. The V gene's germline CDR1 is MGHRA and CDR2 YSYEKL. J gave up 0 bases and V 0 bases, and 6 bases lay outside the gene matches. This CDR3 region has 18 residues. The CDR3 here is CASSQDRGSGGSYNEQFF. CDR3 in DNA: TGCGCCAGCAGCCAAGACCGGGGTAGCGGGGGCTCCTACAATGAGCAGTTCTTC.

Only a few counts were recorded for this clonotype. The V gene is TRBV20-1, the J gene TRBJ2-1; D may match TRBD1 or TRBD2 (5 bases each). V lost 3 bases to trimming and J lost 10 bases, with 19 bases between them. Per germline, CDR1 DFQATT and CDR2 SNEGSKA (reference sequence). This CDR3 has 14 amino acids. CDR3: CSASRDGLSLEQFF. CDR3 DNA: TGCAGTGCTAGCCGGGACGGACTCTCTCTCGAGCAGTTCTTC.